This entry lists 31 T cell receptor beta chains sequenced from one sample in a study of a mutant IDH1 vaccine in newly diagnosed glioma. No cognate antigen is known for these TCRs. Documented time point: week 35, safety follow-up. It was 300 ug of mutant IDH1 20-mer peptide that made up each vaccine dose, given with topical imiquimod. Clones were sequenced by immunoSEQ multiplex PCR, and TCRdb holds only the in-frame ones, with some missing. The sample contains 68,000 or so clones, roughly 84% of which appear only once. The sample consisted of PBMCs, taken from a glioma patient whose treatment included an IDH1 peptide vaccine. The receptor set was obtained from a young man with glioma.

The chain joins TRBV27 to TRBJ2-2; D could derive from TRBD1 or TRBD2 (5 bases each). CDR3 size: 15 residues. V was pared by 3 bases and J by 4 bases, with 12 bases between. Germline V gene lookup returns CDR1 MNHEY and CDR2 SMNVEV (reference sequence). CDR3 region: CASSFGRESTGELFF. DNA of the CDR3: TGTGCCAGCAGTTTCGGCAGGGAGAGCACCGGGGAGCTGTTTTTT.

This chain links TRBV5-1 with TRBJ1-5, with TRBD1 matching 9 bases. The CDR3 spans 13 residues. Germline V gene data show CDR1 as SGHRS and CDR2 as YFSETQ. The V gene end was trimmed by 4 bases and the J gene end by 11 bases; junction bases not matched to a gene: 7. For the CDR3, the DNA is TGCGCCAGCAGCCTAGGACAGGGGAGGGCCCAGCATTTT. Its protein product is CASSLGQGRAQHF.

The J gene is TRBJ1-1, the V gene TRBV7-6; TRBD1 might be the D (6 bases). The V gene's germline CDR1 is SGHVS and CDR2 FNYEAQ. The V and J ends lost 4 bases and 2 bases respectively, with 17 bases between them. This CDR3 contains 16 residues. The CDR3 protein is CASSSGRGRGNTEAFF. The CDR3 DNA follows: TGTGCCAGCAGCTCAGGCCGTGGCAGGGGTAACACTGAAGCTTTCTTT.

The chain combines TRBV7-9 with TRBJ2-7; D gene ambiguous. CDR3 size: 15 residues. Germline CDR1 and CDR2: SEHNR and FQNEAQ (reference sequence). Between the trimmed V and J ends, which lost 3 bases and 1 base, there was a span of 13 bases. DNA for the CDR3: TGTGCCAGCAGCTTGGGTTCTGGGGATTCCTACGAGCAGTACTTC. This gives the protein CASSLGSGDSYEQYF.

V is TRBV6-5 and J is TRBJ2-7, with 13 bases aligning to TRBD2. The CDR3 has 15 amino acids. CDR1 MNHEY and CDR2 SVGAGI come from the germline V gene. With V trimmed by 6 bases and J by 8 bases, 10 bases remained unmatched. Here the CDR3 DNA reads TGTGCCAGCAGGAAGGGGACTAGCGGGGTGGGGCAGCAGTACTTC. Its translation is CASRKGTSGVGQQYF.

The rearrangement joins TRBV5-4 to TRBJ1-2; D is perhaps TRBD1 (6 bases). This CDR3 spans 15 amino acids. Trimming took 0 bases from V and 0 from J, leaving 9 bases between them. CDR1 is SGHNT and CDR2 is YYREEE in the germline V gene (reference sequence). CDR3 region: CASSLGRTANYGYTF. CDR3 nucleotides: TGTGCCAGCAGCTTGGGCAGGACAGCTAACTATGGCTACACCTTC.

The chain combines TRBV18 with TRBJ1-1, with TRBD1 identical over 7 bases. The CDR3 is 17 residues long. In germline, CDR1 is KGHSH, CDR2 LQKENI. V lost 5 bases and J lost 3; bases outside the gene matches: 15. The DNA for the CDR3 is TGTGCCAGCTCATCCCAGGGCTGGGAGGGGGCGTACACTGAAGCTTTCTTT. It translates to CASSSQGWEGAYTEAFF.

V is TRBV6-5 and J is TRBJ1-5; TRBD1 aligns across 10 bases. V lost 0 bases and J lost 2; bases outside the gene matches: 1. The CDR3 is 16 residues long. Germline-derived CDR1 and CDR2 are MNHEY and SVGAGI. CDR3: CASSYSGTGGNQPQHF. The CDR3 nucleotides are TGTGCCAGCAGTTACTCCGGGACAGGGGGCAATCAGCCCCAGCATTTT.

This clone was seen just once. This chain joins TRBV19 and TRBJ1-5; D gene uncertain. The germline V gene encodes CDR1 LNHDA and CDR2 SQIVND (reference sequence). V dropped 5 bases and J dropped 7 bases, with 15 bases sitting between them. The CDR3 runs 14 residues. The chain's CDR3 is CASSPRTEGQPQHF. In DNA, the CDR3 is TGTGCCAGTAGTCCCCGGACCGAAGGGCAGCCCCAGCATTTT.

The J gene is TRBJ2-2, the V gene TRBV7-2; D possibly corresponds to TRBD2 (5 bases). Germline V gene data show CDR1 as SGHTA and CDR2 as FQGNSA. The ends were cut back, 2 bases at V and 1 base at J, with 11 bases in the middle. CDR3 length: 16 amino acids. CDR3 in amino acids: CASSLNGGLNTGELFF. CDR3 coding DNA: TGTGCCAGCAGCTTAAATGGAGGCTTGAACACCGGGGAGCTGTTTTTT.

The rearrangement uses TRBV30 and TRBJ2-7, with 8 nucleotides matching TRBD1. The CDR3 totals 15 residues. The ends lost 6 bases at V and 2 bases at J; junction bases unmatched: 12. CDR1 GTSNPN and CDR2 SVGIG come from the germline V gene (reference sequence). The CDR3 loop is CACQNGQGLAYEQYF. The CDR3 DNA sequence: TGTGCCTGCCAAAACGGACAGGGATTAGCCTACGAGCAGTACTTC. Complete variable domain (other parts from reference TRBV30 and TRBJ2-7): SQTIHQWPATLVQPVGSPLSLECTVEGTSNPNLYWYRQAAGRGLQLLFYSVGIGQISSEVPQNLSASRPQDRQFILSSKKLLLSDSGFYLCACQNGQGLAYEQYFGPGTRLTVT.

A single count supports this clone. This chain uses TRBV6-1 with TRBJ1-5; 10 bases line up with TRBD1. Trimming removed 6 bases from V and 4 bases from J; junction bases left unmatched: 3. This CDR3 is built from 14 residues. Germline CDR1 is MNHNS and CDR2 is SASEGT. As DNA, the CDR3 is TGTGCCAGCAGAGGGACAGGGGATAATCAGCCCCAGCATTTT. Translation gives CASRGTGDNQPQHF.

The chain joins TRBV6-5 to TRBJ1-2; TRBD1 aligns across 11 bases. Germline-derived CDR1 and CDR2 are MNHEY and SVGAGI. V was clipped by 6 bases and J by 3 bases; unmatched bases: 6. This CDR3 contains 15 residues. In nucleotides, the CDR3 is TGTGCCAGCAGAAACGGACAGGGGGCATACTATGGCTACACCTTC. Its translation is CASRNGQGAYYGYTF.

The J gene is TRBJ1-2, the V gene TRBV5-1, with 7 bases matching TRBD1. CDR1 SGHRS and CDR2 YFSETQ come from the germline V gene. Trimming removed 0 bases from V and 4 bases from J; junction bases left unmatched: 6. The CDR3 runs 15 residues. This chain's CDR3 is CASSLDPGDSYGYTF. CDR3 DNA: TGCGCCAGCAGCTTGGACCCGGGGGACAGCTATGGCTACACCTTC.

The J gene is TRBJ2-3, the V gene TRBV7-2; TRBD1 might be the D (5 bases). Germline CDR1 reads SGHTA; CDR2 reads FQGNSA. V was clipped by 4 bases and J by 9 bases, with 14 bases between them. The CDR3 contains 13 residues. The CDR3 nucleotides read TGTGCCAGCAGCTCCCGAAGACAGCAAACGCAGTATTTT. Translated, it gives CASSSRRQQTQYF. The whole variable domain, filled in from reference TRBV7-2 and TRBJ2-3, reads GAGVSQSPSNKVTEKGKDVELRCDPISGHTALYWYRQSLGQGLEFLIYFQGNSAPDKSGLPSDRFSAERTGGSVSTLTIQRTQQEDSAVYLCASSSRRQQTQYFGPGTRLTVL.

The chain links TRBV5-4 to TRBJ2-1, with D perhaps matching TRBD1 or TRBD2 (7 bases each). V was cut by 4 bases and J by 4 bases, with 15 bases left in between. There are 15 residues in the CDR3. The germline V gene encodes CDR1 SGHNT and CDR2 YYREEE (reference sequence). CDR3 protein: CASSAQGGRYNEQFF. In DNA, the CDR3 is TGTGCCAGCAGCGCGCAGGGGGGGAGGTACAATGAGCAGTTCTTC.

The genes are TRBV29-1 and TRBJ1-2; the match to TRBD1 covers 8 bases. The CDR3 is 15 amino acids. Germline lookup yields CDR1 SQVTM and CDR2 ANQGSEA. V lost 0 bases to trimming and J lost 3 bases; unmatched junction nucleotides: 6. Written as DNA, the CDR3 is TGCAGCGTTGAAGACCCGGACAGGGTAGACTATGGCTACACCTTC. It codes for CSVEDPDRVDYGYTF.

J is TRBJ1-4 and V is TRBV9; D perhaps matches TRBD1 (5 bases). V lost 3 bases and J lost 6, with 12 bases in between. The CDR3 totals 14 residues. Germline CDR1 SGDLS, CDR2 YYNGEE. CDR3 bases: TGTGCCAGCAGCGCCCTTGGGACGGATGAAAAACTGTTTTTT. Protein: CASSALGTDEKLFF.

The chain employs TRBV9 and TRBJ1-4; 10 bases match TRBD1. The germline V gene encodes CDR1 SGDLS and CDR2 YYNGEE. Trimming took 4 bases from V and 5 from J; bases not matched to a gene: 11. This CDR3 spans 17 amino acids. CDR3 sequence (DNA): TGTGCCAGCAGCTTGACGACTGGACAGGGGGGGAATGAAAAACTGTTTTTT. Protein: CASSLTTGQGGNEKLFF.

Details on this clone: At one end the junction does not follow the germline gene, possibly because of a read error. The gene calls are TRBV4-3 and TRBJ1-4; D ambiguous. CDR1 is LGHNA and CDR2 is YSLEER in the germline V gene. The CDR3 is made up of 10 amino acids. Here the CDR3 DNA reads TGCGCCAGCAGCCCTGCGGAGGACTATTTT. Amino acids: CASSPAEDYF.

This CDR3 is CASRQGGFTDTQYF. The CDR3 coding sequence is TGCGCCAGCAGACAGGGGGGATTCACAGATACGCAGTATTTT. The chain links TRBV5-1 to TRBJ2-3, with TRBD1 matching 8 bases. Losses at the gene ends were 5 bases for V and 2 bases for J; bases not matched to a gene: 4. The germline V gene encodes CDR1 SGHRS and CDR2 YFSETQ. This CDR3 contains 14 residues.

This CDR3 reads CASSSGTYGYTF. DNA for the CDR3: TGTGCCAGCAGCTCCGGGACCTATGGCTACACCTTC. The rearrangement joins TRBV7-9 to TRBJ1-2; TRBD1 might be the D (5 bases). The CDR3 consists of 12 residues. Germline CDR1 reads SEHNR; CDR2 reads FQNEAQ (reference sequence). With 4 bases removed from V and 4 bases from J, the gap between germline ends came to 7 bases.

This chain links TRBV18 with TRBJ1-3; possibly TRBD1 for D (5 bases). The germline V gene has CDR1 KGHSH and CDR2 LQKENI. Trimming cost V 2 bases and J 2 bases, with 13 bases left between them. There are 16 residues in the CDR3. The chain's CDR3 is CASSPAPTETGNTIYF. The DNA of the CDR3 is TGTGCCAGCTCACCAGCTCCGACAGAGACTGGAAACACCATATATTTT.

The chain links TRBV4-3 to TRBJ2-1; 8 nucleotides agree with TRBD2. The CDR3 has 16 amino acids. Looked up from germline, CDR1 is LGHNA and CDR2 is YSLEER. Trimming took 4 bases from V and 7 from J; bases not matched to a gene: 12. DNA for the CDR3: TGCGCCAGCAGCCCCCGAGCCAGCGGGAGTGTAAATGAGCAGTTCTTC. Residues: CASSPRASGSVNEQFF.

The gene calls are TRBV30 and TRBJ2-5; the match to TRBD2 covers 7 bases. Germline assignment: CDR1 GTSNPN and CDR2 SVGIG (reference sequence). This CDR3 is built from 15 residues. V gave up 0 bases and J gave up 1 base; unmatched junction bases: 5. The CDR3 DNA sequence: TGTGCCTGGAGTGTACTAACTAGCGCCCAAGAGACCCAGTACTTC. Translated: CAWSVLTSAQETQYF.

This clone was observed once. The V call is TRBV13, the J call TRBJ1-3; the D is unclear. Germline V gene data show CDR1 as PRHDT and CDR2 as FYEKMQ (reference sequence). The CDR3 is 16 residues long. V was trimmed by 5 bases and J by 2 bases, leaving 16 bases between them. CDR3 nucleotide sequence: TGTGCCAGCAGCCGAGGGCCCCATCTGGCTGGAAACACCATATATTTT. This gives the protein CASSRGPHLAGNTIYF.

This clone is termed medium-sized (0.01 to 0.1%). The identical CDR3 is also encoded by other nucleotide sequences in the sample. This sequence joins TRBV4-3 and TRBJ1-2; TRBD1 might be the D (6 bases). The CDR3 is 15 residues long. V lost 0 bases to trimming and J lost 4 bases, with 12 bases between them. Germline V gene data show CDR1 as LGHNA and CDR2 as YSLEER. CDR3 coding DNA: TGCGCCAGCAGCCAAGAGTTACAGGGAGCCTATGGCTACACCTTC. This codes for CASSQELQGAYGYTF.

This chain joins TRBV7-9 and TRBJ1-1; no firm D call. The CDR3 extends over 12 amino acids. From germline, CDR1 is SEHNR and CDR2 FQNEAQ (reference sequence). Trimming took 4 bases from V and 10 from J, leaving 13 bases between them. Here the CDR3 reads CASSSEHLRAFF. CDR3 sequence (DNA): TGTGCCAGCAGCTCAGAGCACCTAAGAGCTTTCTTT.

The V call is TRBV5-6, the J call TRBJ2-6, with TRBD2 identical over 8 bases. Germline values: CDR1 SGHDT, CDR2 YYEEEE. Unmatched junction bases numbered 5, after V lost 1 base and J lost 2 bases. This CDR3 has 17 residues. CDR3 nucleotide sequence: TGTGCCAGCAGCTTGACGGGGGGGCCGCCTGGGGCCAACGTCCTGACTTTC. Its protein is CASSLTGGPPGANVLTF.

The V gene is TRBV6-5, the J gene TRBJ1-2; 7 nucleotides line up with TRBD1. V shed 6 bases and J 6 bases; nucleotides not matched to a gene: 7. Germline lookup yields CDR1 MNHEY and CDR2 SVGAGI. CDR3 length: 13 amino acids. In nucleotides, the CDR3 is TGTGCCAGCAGCCATGGACAGGTTAATGGCTACACCTTC. This encodes CASSHGQVNGYTF.

V is TRBV28 and J is TRBJ1-3; D remains unclear. The CDR3 extends over 14 amino acids. Germline CDR1 and CDR2: MDHEN and SYDVKM. Trimming left V 5 bases short and J 2 bases short, with 10 bases between. The CDR3, as DNA: TGTGCCAGCAGTCCCGCGGTGGCTGGAAACACCATATATTTT. Protein product: CASSPAVAGNTIYF.